The following is a T cell receptor (beta chain) sequence with its context. Its antigen is not known. This sample was included in a study of identifying expanded T cells in peripheral blood. Whole-study findings and limits: Over around two and four weeks, about 15 and 19 clones changed, versus around 1.2 between replicates.

This table comes from immunoSEQ multiplex PCR, and its TCRdb copy is limited to in-frame clones, with some not included. The sample carries roughly 100,000 clones, 75% to 90% recorded once. During the collection period, no donor immune events like infections were recorded. This CDR3 has 14 residues. Per germline, CDR1 MNHEY and CDR2 SMNVEV (reference sequence). Trimming removed 2 bases from V and 4 bases from J, with 9 bases in between. This sequence joins TRBV27 and TRBJ1-5; no clear D gene. The specimen sequenced was blood. This TCR was recovered from a person between 18 and 70 years old in good health. CDR3 sequence: CASSLTSWNQPQHF. CDR3 in DNA: TGTGCCAGCAGTTTAACATCGTGGAATCAGCCCCAGCATTTT.